This T cell receptor (beta chain) is from a study of blood T cell repertoires in COVID-19. Study-wide context: Material from acute and convalescent COVID-19 was sourced from the United States, Italy and Spain. T cells, B-cell-depleted T cells, or PBMCs provided the cDNA or gDNA that served as material.

Source study methods: Reference gene primer amplification yielded estimated nucleated cell counts. Repertoires were generated with immunoSEQ multiplex PCR, while TCRdb's copy carries only in-frame clones and drops some. V, J and clone size reflect that table, while D and trimming were determined from the DNA. The data show 120,000 or so clones, with 88% seen just once and 1.5% to 1.9% held by the top ten. Germline lookup yields CDR1 MDHEN and CDR2 SYDVKM. V was trimmed by 7 bases and J by 7 bases, leaving 25 bases between them. The CDR3 has 16 amino acids. The sample taken for sequencing was peripheral blood. V is TRBV28 and J is TRBJ1-2, with D maybe TRBD1 (6 bases). This receptor was taken from a human donor in a cohort sampled during active COVID-19. CDR3 sequence (DNA): TGTGCCAGCACCCCTCCCCACCGGGGGGCTTTGGGTGGCTACACCTTC. It translates to CASTPPHRGALGGYTF.